This passage covers 12 T cell receptor beta chains from one sample sequenced in a study of blood T cell repertoires in COVID-19. Produced via immunoSEQ multiplex PCR; TCRdb's table is partial and in-frame only. The sample includes about 200,000 clones, roughly nine tenths of them seen just once. Sample: PBMCs or T cells enriched from blood (not recorded which). Receptors were obtained from a woman younger than 35 who had recovered from COVID-19.

This clone was seen just once. J is TRBJ1-1 and V is TRBV28; tentative D call: TRBD1 (5 bases). Trimming stripped 6 bases from V and 7 bases from J, with 15 bases between. The CDR3 runs 13 residues. Germline values: CDR1 MDHEN, CDR2 SYDVKM. The CDR3 coding sequence is TGTGCCAGCAGGCTCAACCGGGGGGTTGAAGCTTTCTTT. Amino acids: CASRLNRGVEAFF. Based on the CDR3 plus reference TRBV28 and TRBJ1-1, the full variable domain is DVKVTQSSRYLVKRTGEKVFLECVQDMDHENMFWYRQDPGLGLRLIYFSYDVKMKEKGDIPEGYSVSREKKERFSLILESASTNQTSMYLCASRLNRGVEAFFGQGTRLTVV.

V is TRBV19 and J is TRBJ1-6; 10 nucleotides align to TRBD1. This CDR3 has 15 amino acids. With 4 bases clipped from V and 8 bases from J, the junction kept 5 bases outside the gene matches. Looked up from germline, CDR1 is LNHDA and CDR2 is SQIVND (reference sequence). CDR3 coding DNA: TGTGCCAGTAGTAAGCCGGGGACAGGGGATTCACCCCTCCACTTT. Translated, it gives CASSKPGTGDSPLHF. Together with reference TRBV19 and TRBJ1-6, the CDR3 gives the full variable domain: DGGITQSPKYLFRKEGQNVTLSCEQNLNHDAMYWYRQDPGQGLRLIYYSQIVNDFQKGDIAEGYSVSREKKESFPLTVTSAQKNPTAFYLCASSKPGTGDSPLHFGNGTRLTVT.

This clone appeared a few times. V usage is TRBV4-1 and J usage is TRBJ1-2; maybe TRBD1 (6 bases). V lost 0 bases to trimming and J lost 2 bases, with 19 bases between them. Germline loops: CDR1 MGHRA, CDR2 YSYEKL. There are 18 residues in the CDR3. The CDR3 DNA reads TGCGCCAGCAGCCAAGAAGTTTCCTGGACAGCCGCAAACTATGGCTACACCTTC. Amino acid sequence: CASSQEVSWTAANYGYTF.

The chain uses TRBV21-1 and TRBJ1-2; the tabulated D call, TRBD1, remains unverified against the DNA. TRBV21-1 is given as a pseudogene. This CDR3 region has 16 residues. The CDR3 DNA is TGTGCCAGCAGCAAAGAAGGTGACAGGCCCTCCTGGGGCTACACCTTC. Translation gives CASSKEGDRPSWGYTF.

The gene calls are TRBV13 and TRBJ2-7; TRBD1 agrees at 9 bases. Germline V gene sequence: CDR1 PRHDT, CDR2 FYEKMQ (reference sequence). The J segment lost 3 bases and the V segment lost 4 bases, leaving 13 bases of the junction unmatched. There are 17 residues in the CDR3. CDR3 nucleotide sequence: TGTGCCAGCAGCTCAGCCCCACAGGGGGCGAGACGCTACGAGCAGTACTTC. It is translated as CASSSAPQGARRYEQYF.

CDR3 region: CASSVSGLREETQYF. The DNA of the CDR3 is TGTGCCAGCAGCGTATCGGGTTTGAGGGAGGAGACCCAGTACTTC. V is TRBV9 and J is TRBJ2-5; possible D gene TRBD2, 5 bases. Germline V gives CDR1 SGDLS, CDR2 YYNGEE. The CDR3 is 15 residues long. The V end was cut by 1 base, the J end by 5 bases, with 15 bases between.

The genes are TRBV25-1 and TRBJ2-7, with unresolved D. Germline CDR1 reads MGHDK; CDR2 reads SYGVNS. The CDR3 contains 13 residues. V lost 6 bases to trimming and J lost 4 bases, with 13 bases between them. CDR3 in DNA: TGTGCCAGCAGCAACACCGGAGTTTACGAGCAGTACTTC. Translation gives CASSNTGVYEQYF.

The rearrangement joins TRBV11-2 to TRBJ2-3; possibly TRBD1 for D (7 bases). Germline V gene sequence: CDR1 SGHAT, CDR2 FQNNGV. V lost 2 bases to trimming and J lost 1 base, with 10 bases between them. This CDR3 comprises 15 residues. CDR3 protein: CASSLIRGGTDTQYF. CDR3 DNA: TGTGCCAGCAGCTTAATCAGGGGGGGCACAGATACGCAGTATTTT.

CDR3 bases: TGTGCCAGCAGCGTAGGACAGGGGGCTGAAGCTTTCTTT. It specifies CASSVGQGAEAFF. The genes are TRBV11-2 and TRBJ1-1; 10 bases agree with TRBD1. The germline V gene encodes CDR1 SGHAT and CDR2 FQNNGV. The length of the CDR3 is 13 residues. V lost 5 bases to trimming and J lost 6 bases; unmatched junction nucleotides: 3.

This clone was recorded once. The chain is built from TRBV29-1 and TRBJ2-2; TRBD1 might be the D (6 bases). The CDR3 sequence is 14 residues long. Deletions cut 4 bases from V and 1 base from J, with 10 bases between. Germline V gene lookup returns CDR1 SQVTM and CDR2 ANQGSEA. CDR3 in amino acids: CSVVWGLNTGELFF. In DNA form, the CDR3 reads TGCAGCGTTGTGTGGGGGCTGAACACCGGGGAGCTGTTTTTT.

CDR3 nucleotide sequence: TGCGCCAGCAGTACTCCGACAGCTAACTATGGCTACACCTTC. It is translated as CASSTPTANYGYTF. The J gene is TRBJ1-2, the V gene TRBV10-1, with D perhaps TRBD1 (5 bases). V lost 5 bases and J lost 0, with 10 bases in between. The CDR3 is 14 residues long. Germline CDR1 is WNHNN and CDR2 is SYGVQD (reference sequence).

This chain links TRBV28 with TRBJ1-5; 7 bases line up with TRBD1. The V segment lost 7 bases and the J segment 2 bases; nucleotides outside the gene matches: 8. CDR3 length: 15 amino acids. The germline V gene encodes CDR1 MDHEN and CDR2 SYDVKM. DNA of the CDR3: TGTGCCAGCACGTTAGGGGGCGGGGGCAATCAGCCCCAGCATTTT. This sequence encodes CASTLGGGGNQPQHF.